This T cell receptor (beta chain) comes out of a study of shared clonotypes between healthy human individuals. Germline CDR1 reads MDHEN; CDR2 reads SYDVKM. Trimming pared 6 bases from V and 9 bases from J, leaving 20 bases between. The CDR3 is made up of 14 amino acids. Clones were read by immunoSEQ multiplex PCR, and TCRdb kept only the in-frame ones, dropping some. This repertoire shows roughly 2,300,000 clones, roughly 92% found once; its top ten account for around 0.35%. This clone was seen a single time. This chain links TRBV28 with TRBJ1-2; possible D gene TRBD1, 5 bases. This clonotype originated in a man between 18 and 35 years old in good health. Some clones in this sample may be carry-over from other donors' samples. The sample consisted of naive CD4+ T cells from PBMCs. Described subset: CD45RA+ positively selected. DNA for the CDR3: TGTGCCAGCAGCTGGGCCCGGGGGGATTGGAGCTACACCTTC. Its translation is CASSWARGDWSYTF.